This T cell receptor (beta chain) was recovered during a study of cytomegalovirus exposure and HLA in healthy donors. Use of 60 Vbeta and 13 Jbeta primers characterized the PCR. Clones were sequenced by immunoSEQ multiplex PCR, and TCRdb holds only the in-frame ones, with some missing. The sample contains 160,000 or so clones, roughly 82% of which appear only once. CDR3 length: 14 residues. Germline values: CDR1 SGHDT, CDR2 YYEEEE. V lost 0 bases and J 4 bases, leaving 10 bases between the germline ends. The V gene is TRBV5-6, the J gene TRBJ1-1; TRBD1 might be the D (6 bases). The source is a man aged 45-65 years in good health and CMV-seropositive. Sample: PBMCs. The CDR3 nucleotides are TGTGCCAGCAGCTTGGGACCAGGGGCCACTGAAGCTTTCTTT. Protein sequence: CASSLGPGATEAFF.